The rows below give T cell receptor beta chains drawn from one sample of a study of response to subunit inactivated influenza vaccine. TCRdb processed the RT-PCR reads anew with MiXCR; each CDR3 protein has one entry. The table includes about 170,000 distinct CDR3 sequences, approximately 12% detected once. The sample was also reused in another study, on T cells expressing NK-cell markers.

The material sequenced was CD8+ T cells sorted from PBMCs, taken 12 days after vaccination. The receptor source for this set is a man aged 50 to 60 who received an inactivated influenza vaccine. The CDR3 runs from the conserved cysteine through the conserved F or W. A D gene is named only where the DNA matches it firmly. Part of the rows lack a size; the others show once, few, many or a class for expanded clones.

v_call	j_call	d_call	clone_size	cdr3_length	cdr3_aa	cdr3_nt
TRBV2	TRBJ2-1	NA	NA	12	CASNRRGYEQFF	TGTGCCAGCAACAGAAGGGGGTATGAGCAGTTCTTC
TRBV4-1	TRBJ2-1	TRBD2	NA	17	CASSQGLGLAGAGEQFF	TGCGCCAGCAGCCAGGGGCTCGGACTAGCAGGGGCTGGGGAGCAGTTCTTC
TRBV7-9	TRBJ1-1	NA	NA	12	CASSFRATEAFF	TGTGCCAGCAGCTTCCGGGCCACTGAAGCTTTCTTT
TRBV6-2/TRBV6-3	TRBJ1-1	NA	NA	14	CASSSIPVGGEAFF	TGTGCCAGCAGTTCCATCCCCGTGGGTGGTGAAGCTTTCTTT
TRBV27	TRBJ2-1	NA	NA	15	CASSQQPSPPNEQFF	TGTGCCAGCAGCCAACAGCCCTCCCCTCCCAATGAGCAGTTCTTC
TRBV28	TRBJ1-4	NA	few	17	CASSAISSASINEKLFF	TGTGCCAGCAGTGCAATTTCGTCCGCCAGCATAAATGAAAAACTGTTTTTT
TRBV7-6	TRBJ2-4	NA	NA	13	CASSQTKLGIQYF	TGTGCCAGCAGTCAAACCAAGTTAGGCATTCAGTACTTC
TRBV7-9	TRBJ2-7	NA	NA	14	CASSPPSTSYEQYF	TGTGCCAGCAGCCCTCCCAGTACCTCCTACGAGCAGTACTTC
TRBV20-1	TRBJ2-3	TRBD1	many	15	CSARDRGQATDTQYF	TGCAGTGCTAGAGATCGAGGACAGGCCACAGATACGCAGTATTTT
TRBV27	TRBJ2-3	NA	NA	13	CASSLGLANTQYF	TGTGCCAGCAGTTTAGGGCTAGCGAATACGCAGTATTTT
TRBV4-3	TRBJ2-7	TRBD1	many	16	CASSQGAGDRIYEQYF	TGCGCCAGCAGCCAAGGGGCCGGGGACAGAATTTACGAGCAGTACTTC
TRBV7-9	TRBJ2-3	NA	few	16	CASSLVQGLGTDTQYF	TGTGCCAGCAGCTTAGTACAGGGCCTTGGAACAGATACGCAGTATTTT
TRBV4-1	TRBJ1-2	TRBD1	few	17	CASSRTTGGLSNYGYTF	TGCGCCAGCAGCCGAACGACAGGGGGGTTATCTAACTATGGCTACACCTTC
TRBV11-2	TRBJ2-2	NA	medium-sized	14	CASSSNFGNGELFF	TGTGCCAGCAGCTCCAATTTTGGCAATGGGGAGCTGTTTTTT
TRBV20-1	TRBJ1-3	NA	NA	15	CSARDHETPGNTIYF	TGCAGTGCTAGAGATCATGAGACTCCCGGAAACACCATATATTTT
TRBV10-3	TRBJ2-7	NA	many	13	CAISDGLNAEQYF	TGTGCCATCAGTGACGGGCTGAATGCCGAGCAGTACTTC
TRBV28	TRBJ2-7	NA	few	19	CASSFPNRGGTGSSYEQYF	TGTGCCAGCAGTTTCCCAAACCGGGGGGGGACAGGAAGCTCCTACGAGCAGTACTTC
TRBV20-1	TRBJ2-7	TRBD2	many	13	CSARGLADYEQYF	TGCAGTGCTAGAGGGCTAGCGGACTACGAGCAGTACTTC
TRBV5-1	TRBJ2-2	NA	NA	12	CASSTLTGELFF	TGCGCCAGCAGCACTCTCACCGGGGAGCTGTTTTTT
TRBV3-1	TRBJ1-2	NA	few	15	CASSQDGGAAYGYTF	TGTGCCAGCAGCCAAGATGGTGGGGCAGCCTATGGCTACACCTTC
TRBV30	TRBJ2-2	NA	NA	12	CAGTGNTGELFF	TGTGCCGGGACTGGGAACACCGGGGAGCTGTTTTTT
TRBV9	TRBJ1-4	TRBD1	NA	15	CASSPIRDRGEKLFF	TGTGCCAGCAGCCCAATTAGGGACAGGGGTGAAAAACTGTTTTTT
TRBV7-9	TRBJ1-1	TRBD1	few	14	CASRLGQGNTEAFF	TGTGCCAGCAGACTCGGACAGGGCAACACTGAAGCTTTCTTT
TRBV5-1	TRBJ1-3	NA	few	16	CASSLVGVNSGNTIYF	TGCGCCAGCAGCTTGGTAGGCGTCAACTCTGGAAACACCATATATTTT
TRBV12-3/TRBV12-4	TRBJ2-2	NA	NA	11	CASGDTGELFF	TGTGCCAGCGGCGACACCGGGGAGCTGTTTTTT
TRBV4-3	TRBJ2-3	TRBD2	many	15	CASSQEAGDTDTQYF	TGCGCCAGCAGCCAAGAGGCGGGGGACACAGATACGCAGTATTTT
TRBV9	TRBJ2-1	TRBD2	NA	23	CASSVALAGGPEPLTYGYNEQFF	TGTGCCAGCAGCGTAGCTCTAGCGGGAGGGCCTGAGCCCCTTACATATGGATACAATGAGCAGTTCTTC
TRBV20-1	TRBJ2-7	NA	few	14	CSARGTRFIYEQYF	TGCAGTGCTAGAGGGACACGTTTCATCTACGAGCAGTACTTC
TRBV15	TRBJ2-1	TRBD2	few	16	CATSRDPSGRVYEQFF	TGTGCCACCAGCAGAGATCCCAGCGGGAGGGTCTATGAGCAGTTCTTC
TRBV15	TRBJ1-3	NA	NA	16	CTTSSGGWSSGNTIYF	TGTACCACCAGCAGCGGGGGATGGAGCTCTGGAAACACCATATATTTT
TRBV11-2	TRBJ1-6	NA	NA	14	CASSHRPYNSPLHF	TGTGCCAGCAGCCACCGACCATATAATTCACCCCTCCACTTT
TRBV30	TRBJ1-4	NA	few	14	CAWSVSPGNEKLFF	TGTGCCTGGAGTGTATCCCCAGGGAACGAAAAACTGTTTTTT
TRBV6-5	TRBJ1-4	NA	NA	14	CASSYGQAFGKLFF	TGTGCCAGCAGTTACGGGCAGGCCTTCGGGAAACTGTTTTTT